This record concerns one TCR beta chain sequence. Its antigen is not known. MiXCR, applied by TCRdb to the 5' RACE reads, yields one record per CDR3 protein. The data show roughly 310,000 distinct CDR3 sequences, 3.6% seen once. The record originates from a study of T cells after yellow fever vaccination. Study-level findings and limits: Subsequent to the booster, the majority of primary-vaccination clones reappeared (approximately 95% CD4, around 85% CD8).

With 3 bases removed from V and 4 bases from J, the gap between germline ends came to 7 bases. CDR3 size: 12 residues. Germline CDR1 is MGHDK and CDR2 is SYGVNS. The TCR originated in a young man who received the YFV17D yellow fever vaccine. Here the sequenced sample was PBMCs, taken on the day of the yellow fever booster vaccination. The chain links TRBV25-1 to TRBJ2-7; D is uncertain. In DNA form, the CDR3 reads TGTGCCAGCAGTGAGTCATGGTACGAGCAGTACTTC. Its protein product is CASSESWYEQYF.